These 2 T cell receptor beta chains were sequenced from one sample in a study of T cells in Graves' hyperthyroidism and ophthalmopathy. Authors of the study amplified TCR beta CDR3 regions from RNA transcripts. TCR CDR3 underwent first-round RT-PCR with the HTBI primer set. From the multiplex PCR reads, TCRdb called clonotypes with MiXCR, one entry per CDR3 protein. This table has about 550,000 distinct CDR3 sequences, around 20% appearing once. Sequencing used blood. These TCRs come from a man aged 18 to 30 with Graves' hyperthyroidism.

This clonotype was picked up many times. This chain connects TRBV12-5 to TRBJ1-2, with TRBD1 identical over 8 bases. This CDR3 contains 14 residues. Germline loops: CDR1 LGHNT, CDR2 FRNRAP. Trimming removed 3 bases from V and 5 bases from J; junction bases left unmatched: 5. The DNA of the CDR3 is TGTGCTAGTGGTTTCGCGGGACAGGCGTATGGCTACACCTTC. Amino acids: CASGFAGQAYGYTF. Drawing the rest from reference TRBV12-5 and TRBJ1-2, the complete variable domain is DARVTQTPRHKVTEMGQEVTMRCQPILGHNTVFWYRQTMMQGLELLAYFRNRAPLDDSGMPKDRFSAEMPDATLATLKIQPSEPRDSAVYFCASGFAGQAYGYTFGSGTRLTVV.

This sequence joins TRBV4-3 and TRBJ1-2; D gene unclear. CDR1 is LGHNA, CDR2 YSLEER, per germline. Trimming removed 0 bases from V and 4 bases from J, with 12 bases in between. The length of the CDR3 is 15 residues. The CDR3, as DNA: TGCGCCAGCAGCCAAGAATACAGATCCAGCTATGGCTACACCTTC. Protein product: CASSQEYRSSYGYTF.